The 7 T cell receptor beta chains below were found in one sample sequenced in a study of cytomegalovirus exposure and HLA in healthy donors. PCR involved 60 Vbeta and 13 Jbeta primers. Sequencing used immunoSEQ multiplex PCR; TCRdb keeps in-frame clones, though not all of them. The sample shows about 120,000 clones, less than 65% of them seen only once. Source material: PBMCs. The receptors come from a man aged 40-50 years in good health and CMV-seropositive.

J is TRBJ2-7 and V is TRBV5-1; no definite D call. CDR3 length: 15 amino acids. The V gene lost 7 bases and the J gene lost 0 bases, with 17 bases spanning the gap. Germline loops: CDR1 SGHRS, CDR2 YFSETQ. The CDR3 loop is CASRVDFTDSYEQYF. DNA of the CDR3: TGCGCCAGCCGGGTCGACTTTACCGACTCCTACGAGCAGTACTTC.

The chain employs TRBV6-6 and TRBJ2-2, with TRBD2 identical over 15 bases. Germline V gives CDR1 MNHNY, CDR2 SVGAGI (reference sequence). CDR3 size: 16 residues. J was trimmed by 5 bases and V by 4 bases; bases with no gene match: 2. The CDR3 DNA follows: TGTGCCAGCAGTTGGACTAGCGGGAGGGCGACCGGGGAGCTGTTTTTT. Its translation: CASSWTSGRATGELFF.

The V gene is TRBV10-1, the J gene TRBJ1-1; 8 bases align to TRBD1. V shed 5 bases, J shed 1 base, and the junction held 3 bases outside the gene matches. The CDR3 consists of 14 residues. The germline V gene encodes CDR1 WNHNN and CDR2 SYGVQD (reference sequence). The CDR3 nucleotides read TGCGCCAGCAGTTTTGGGACAGGGAACACTGAAGCTTTCTTT. This codes for CASSFGTGNTEAFF.

The table lists this clone with a few counts. V usage is TRBV7-9 and J usage is TRBJ2-2; possibly TRBD1 for D (6 bases). Germline CDR1 SEHNR, CDR2 FQNEAQ (reference sequence). Trimming stripped 11 bases from V and 0 bases from J, with 19 bases between. The CDR3 is made up of 16 amino acids. CDR3 sequence: CAFYRDAFSNTGELFF. In DNA, the CDR3 is TGTGCCTTCTACAGGGACGCGTTTTCGAACACCGGGGAGCTGTTTTTT.

The genes are TRBV18 and TRBJ2-7; TRBD1 matches 7 bases. The germline gives CDR1 KGHSH, CDR2 LQKENI. CDR3 length: 16 amino acids. Trimming at V came to 1 base and at J to 0 bases, leaving 6 bases not matched to a gene. The CDR3 reads CASSPLSGDSSYEQYF. CDR3 nucleotide sequence: TGTGCCAGCTCACCACTGTCTGGGGACAGCTCCTACGAGCAGTACTTC.

Only a few counts were recorded for this clone. V gene TRBV5-1 combines with J gene TRBJ2-5; TRBD2 agrees at 8 bases. Per germline, CDR1 SGHRS and CDR2 YFSETQ. CDR3 length: 16 residues. V shed 0 bases and J 9 bases; nucleotides not matched to a gene: 13. The CDR3 spells CASSLERRGAAGSQYF. The CDR3 region has the DNA TGCGCCAGCAGCTTGGAGAGGCGGGGGGCTGCAGGGTCCCAGTACTTC.

J is TRBJ2-5 and V is TRBV7-2, with 8 positions matching TRBD1. CDR1 SGHTA and CDR2 FQGNSA come from the germline V gene. After removal of 3 bases from V and 5 bases from J, the junction contained 8 bases not matched to a gene. This CDR3 has 15 amino acids. In DNA, the CDR3 is TGTGCCAGCAGCTTGACAGGGGCCCGCAGTGAGACCCAGTACTTC. Amino acid sequence: CASSLTGARSETQYF.